These 21 T cell receptor beta chains were all obtained from the same sample, sequenced in a study of regulatory T cells in long-lasting Graves disease. To make TCR beta libraries, researchers used iRepertoire HTBI primers and Arm-PCR of CDR3 regions. TCRdb ran MiXCR on the multiplex PCR reads and lists one entry per CDR3 protein. The table records some 340,000 distinct CDR3 sequences, approximately 10% of them present only once. Indicated time point: newly diagnosed GD, antithyroid drugs for less than 3 months. With RNA extracted from PBMCs as input, the TCR library was made. The sample also formed part of further work on T cells in Graves' hyperthyroidism and ophthalmopathy.

The sequences come from peripheral blood mononuclear cells (PBMCs), collected at new diagnosis, from a patient treated with antithyroid drugs. These receptors were collected from a woman between 18 and 29 years old with Graves disease.

This clonotype was detected ten times or more. The chain carries TRBV4-1 and TRBJ1-1, with D perhaps matching TRBD1 (5 bases). There are 19 residues in the CDR3. Trimming took 4 bases from V and 4 from J, leaving 28 bases between them. Germline V CDR1 and CDR2: MGHRA, YSYEKL. The CDR3 region has the DNA TGCGCCAGCAGCCCGTCGGGGACCTCCCTAAGCGGTCCCCTCACTGAAGCTTTCTTT. As protein: CASSPSGTSLSGPLTEAFF.

This clonotype was detected ten times or more. This rearrangement joins TRBV6-1 to TRBJ1-1, with D unclear. V lost 6 bases and J lost 4, with 15 bases in between. The CDR3 runs 14 residues. The germline gives CDR1 MNHNS, CDR2 SASEGT. CDR3 residues: CASSPRLLGTEAFF. In nucleotides, the CDR3 is TGTGCCAGCAGCCCCAGGTTACTGGGCACTGAAGCTTTCTTT.

This clonotype has ten or more counts. This rearrangement joins TRBV6-2 or TRBV6-3 to TRBJ2-1; D is possibly TRBD1 or TRBD2 (5 bases each). Trimming pared 6 bases from V and 4 bases from J, leaving 19 bases between. This CDR3 has 16 residues. CDR1 is MNHEY and CDR2 is SVGEGT in the germline V gene. The CDR3: CASSPAAGGGYNEQFF. DNA for the CDR3: TGTGCCAGCAGCCCCGCGGCTGGGGGTGGATACAATGAGCAGTTCTTC.

This clonotype was seen many times. This sequence joins TRBV7-9 and TRBJ2-1; D remains unclear. With 1 base removed from V and 8 bases from J, the gap between germline ends came to 21 bases. The CDR3 is made up of 17 amino acids. Per the germline V gene, CDR1 is SEHNR and CDR2 is FQNEAQ (reference sequence). The CDR3 loop reads CASSLESFDGFLHEQFF. The CDR3 DNA reads as TGTGCCAGCAGCTTAGAATCCTTCGACGGTTTTCTTCATGAGCAGTTCTTC.

This clonotype came up many times. This sequence joins TRBV6-1 and TRBJ2-2; possibly TRBD1 for D (6 bases). Trimming left V 6 bases short and J 3 bases short, with 14 bases between. The CDR3 loop spans 15 amino acids. Germline lookup yields CDR1 MNHNS and CDR2 SASEGT. The CDR3 reads CASRNTGLDTGELFF. The CDR3 nucleotides read TGTGCCAGCAGAAATACAGGGTTGGACACCGGGGAGCTGTTTTTT.

This rearrangement joins TRBV29-1 to TRBJ2-2, with D possibly TRBD2 on 7 matching bases. Germline V gene lookup returns CDR1 SQVTM and CDR2 ANQGSEA. The CDR3 has 16 amino acids. Trimming cost V 0 bases and J 7 bases, with 18 bases left between them. CDR3 nucleotides: TGCAGCGTTGAAGAAAGAGGGGGGGCCCTGGGCGGGGAGCTGTTTTTT. This encodes CSVEERGGALGGELFF.

At least ten counts were recorded for this clonotype. This chain connects TRBV7-3 to TRBJ2-7; 7 bases line up with TRBD1. The CDR3 covers 13 residues. Germline loops: CDR1 SGHTA, CDR2 FQGTGA. The junction had 5 bases not matched to a gene; V was cut back by 3 bases and J by 6 bases. The CDR3 protein is CASSFTTGFEQYF. CDR3 nucleotides: TGTGCCAGCAGCTTTACGACAGGGTTCGAGCAGTACTTC. Supplemented by reference TRBV7-3 and TRBJ2-7, the full variable domain reads GAGVSQTPSNKVTEKGKYVELRCDPISGHTALYWYRQSLGQGPEFLIYFQGTGAADDSGLPNDRFFAVRPEGSVSTLKIQRTERGDSAVYLCASSFTTGFEQYFGPGTRLTVT.

This clonotype was counted ten times or more. The gene calls are TRBV19 and TRBJ1-6; 8 nucleotides align to TRBD1. The CDR3 covers 14 residues. Trimming at V came to 6 bases and at J to 6 bases, leaving 4 bases not matched to a gene. In germline, CDR1 is LNHDA, CDR2 SQIVND (reference sequence). The CDR3 is CASRTGEFNSPLHF. DNA for the CDR3: TGTGCCAGTAGGACAGGGGAATTTAATTCACCCCTCCACTTT.

V gene TRBV20-1 combines with J gene TRBJ2-1; 16 nucleotides match TRBD2. The CDR3 length is 18 residues. With V trimmed by 5 bases and J by 0 bases, 7 bases remained unmatched. Germline CDR1 and CDR2: DFQATT and SNEGSKA (reference sequence). CDR3 DNA: TGCAGTGCTGGGGGACTAGCGGGAGGGAAGAGCTCCTACAATGAGCAGTTCTTC. Translation: CSAGGLAGGKSSYNEQFF.

The rearrangement links TRBV5-8 to TRBJ2-3; 7 bases align to TRBD1. CDR1 SGHTS and CDR2 YDEGEE come from the germline V gene. This CDR3 has 16 amino acids. After removal of 3 bases from V and 5 bases from J, the junction contained 12 bases not matched to a gene. The CDR3 spells CASSYLRGPRRDTQYF. CDR3 nucleotide sequence: TGTGCCAGCAGCTACCTTAGGGGGCCGAGGAGAGATACGCAGTATTTT. Complete variable domain (other parts from reference TRBV5-8 and TRBJ2-3): EAGVTQSPTHLIKTRGQQATLRCSPISGHTSVYWYQQALGLGLQFLLWYDEGEERNRGNFPPRFSGRQFPNYSSELNVNALELEDSALYLCASSYLRGPRRDTQYFGPGTRLTVL.

The table lists this clonotype with many counts. V is TRBV2 and J is TRBJ1-2, with D uncertain. Trimming left V 5 bases short and J 8 bases short, with 12 bases between. CDR1 and CDR2 (germline): SNHLY, FYNNEI. The CDR3 length is 12 residues. The DNA of the CDR3 is TGTGCCAGCAGTCTACGGGTAGGGGGCTACACCTTC. Protein product: CASSLRVGGYTF. Supplemented by reference TRBV2 and TRBJ1-2, the full variable domain reads EPEVTQTPSHQVTQMGQEVILRCVPISNHLYFYWYRQILGQKVEFLVSFYNNEISEKSEIFDDQFSVERPDGSNFTLKIRSTKLEDSAMYFCASSLRVGGYTFGSGTRLTVV.

With respect to this clonotype: Given a much more abundant clone one base away, this may be a read error. V and J are TRBV7-9 and TRBJ2-5; perhaps TRBD2 as D (5 bases). Germline values: CDR1 SEHNR, CDR2 FQNEAQ (reference sequence). The CDR3 totals 15 residues. In DNA form, the CDR3 reads TGTGCCGGCAGCTTAGCGTTAAGAACCCAAGAGACCCAGTACTTC. Translation gives CAGSLALRTQETQYF.

This clonotype was recorded a few times. CDR3 protein: CASSQVGTSGRIEQYF. The CDR3 DNA reads TGCGCCAGCAGCCAAGTTGGAACTAGCGGGAGAATCGAGCAGTACTTC. V gene TRBV4-3 combines with J gene TRBJ2-7; 11 bases match TRBD2. V shed 1 base and J 6 bases; nucleotides not matched to a gene: 8. From germline, CDR1 is LGHNA and CDR2 YSLEER. The CDR3 is 16 residues long.

In regard to this clonotype: One base away lies a much larger clone, so this may be a sequencing read error. This chain's CDR3 is CASSLESGAGELFF. The CDR3, as DNA: TGTGCCAGCAGCTTAGAATCGGGGGCCGGGGAGCTGTTTTTT. This rearrangement joins TRBV13 to TRBJ2-2, with TRBD2 as a possible D gene (6 bases). There are 14 residues in the CDR3. With 1 base removed from V and 6 bases from J, the gap between germline ends came to 9 bases. CDR1 and CDR2 from the germline V gene are PRHDT and FYEKMQ (reference sequence).

A note on this clonotype: One end of the junction fails to match germline, which may point to a read error. The rearrangement uses TRBV11-2 and TRBJ1-6; D unresolved. This CDR3 comprises 12 residues. Germline lookup yields CDR1 SGHAT and CDR2 FQNNGV. CDR3 in amino acids: CASSQPNSPLHF. The CDR3 DNA reads TGCGCCAGCAGCCAACCTAATTCACCCCTCCACTTT.

CDR3 loop: CASTNTRVDTGELFF. DNA for the CDR3: TGTGCCAGCACCAATACAAGGGTGGACACCGGGGAGCTGTTTTTT. This rearrangement joins TRBV6-1 to TRBJ2-2; D is undetermined. The germline V gene has CDR1 MNHNS and CDR2 SASEGT. The CDR3 runs to 15 residues. Trimming stripped 7 bases from V and 3 bases from J, with 15 bases between.

Of note for this clonotype: With a much larger clone just one base away, this may be a read error. V usage is TRBV19 and J usage is TRBJ1-5, with 7 bases matching TRBD1. V shed 10 bases, J shed 1 base, and the junction held 13 bases outside the gene matches. Germline assignment: CDR1 LNHDA and CDR2 SQIVND (reference sequence). This CDR3 contains 16 residues. The CDR3 DNA sequence: TGTGCCAATAGCATAACAGGGGCTGGGAGCAATCAGCCCCAGCATTTT. It is translated as CANSITGAGSNQPQHF.

This clonotype was counted at least ten times. The chain carries TRBV5-1 and TRBJ1-3; D might be TRBD1 (5 bases). Germline V CDR1 and CDR2: SGHRS, YFSETQ. This CDR3 region has 13 residues. V was clipped by 3 bases and J by 3 bases, with 7 bases between them. In DNA, the CDR3 is TGCGCCAGCAGCTCACAGGATGGAAACACCATATATTTT. It encodes CASSSQDGNTIYF.

Many counts were recorded for this clonotype. The J gene is TRBJ2-1, the V gene TRBV2; 11 nucleotides line up with TRBD2. Germline V gene data show CDR1 as SNHLY and CDR2 as FYNNEI. V dropped 7 bases and J dropped 7; count of bases not matched to a gene: 6. CDR3 length: 14 residues. CDR3 residues: CASKSTSGVNEQFF. CDR3 DNA sequence: TGTGCCAGCAAGTCGACTAGCGGGGTTAATGAGCAGTTCTTC.

This clonotype appeared many times. This chain uses TRBV28 with TRBJ2-5; 8 positions match TRBD1. The CDR3 spans 18 residues. Germline trimming cut 8 bases from V and 5 bases from J; bases unmatched to any gene: 22. Germline CDR1 is MDHEN and CDR2 is SYDVKM. This CDR3 is CASDQGAPSPSKSETQYF. Written as DNA, the CDR3 is TGTGCCAGCGACCAGGGGGCTCCCTCACCGTCCAAGTCGGAGACCCAGTACTTC.

This clonotype was found a few times. The chain combines TRBV7-9 with TRBJ1-4; no firm D call. Germline CDR1 SEHNR, CDR2 FQNEAQ (reference sequence). The CDR3 has 14 residues. The germline V and J ends were trimmed by 2 bases and 10 bases, with 14 bases remaining between them. The CDR3 DNA sequence: TGTGCCAGCAGCTTACTATCCCCTGGGGTAAAACTGTTTTTT. It translates to CASSLLSPGVKLFF.